This T cell receptor beta chain was observed in a study of OX40 agonist ivuxolimab in advanced cancers. Background on the study: Of the participants, 35% to 50% had some prior anti-PD-1, anti-PD-L1 or anti-CTLA-4 therapy, which was allowed. Three patients got partial responses; one had hepatocellular carcinoma and two had cutaneous melanoma.

Concerning this clone: What it recognizes is unknown.

Study-level findings and limits: In CD8+ T cells, expanded clones were on average more numerous than in CD4+.

V shed 8 bases and J 5 bases; nucleotides not matched to a gene: 3. The germline gives CDR1 MDHEN, CDR2 SYDVKM. The CDR3 is made up of 13 amino acids. Only in-frame clones appear in the TCRdb table, and some are missing; sequencing was by immunoSEQ multiplex PCR. Of under 14,000 clones listed, about three quarters were seen once; the top ten hold around 34%. This TCR was recovered from an adult with an advanced solid tumor such as melanoma, head and neck, liver or kidney cancer. The sequences come from CD4+ or CD8+ T cells sorted from blood, collected in a trial of the OX40 agonist ivuxolimab. The rearrangement joins TRBV28 to TRBJ1-4; TRBD1 aligns across 9 bases. CDR3 loop: CASRGQGNEKLFF. CDR3 DNA: TGTGCCAGCCGGGGACAGGGAAATGAAAAACTGTTTTTT.